The TCR beta chain under discussion was sequenced for a study of shared clonotypes between healthy human individuals. Study-wide results and caveats: Generally, naive subsets came out with larger estimated richness than memory subsets.

Deep level was the assay's run setting. Each replicate PCR on the sorted subsets used about 0.2 ug DNA (approximately 33,000 T cell genomes). Sequencing used immunoSEQ multiplex PCR; TCRdb keeps in-frame clones, though not all of them. There are some 2,500,000 clones in the sample; roughly 93% occur only once, and approximately 0.35% lies in the top ten. As for this clone: The antigen is unknown.

V lost 7 bases and J 2 bases, leaving 17 bases between the germline ends. The CDR3 totals 15 residues. CDR1 MNHNS and CDR2 SASEGT come from the germline V gene. V usage is TRBV6-1 and J usage is TRBJ1-1; no firm D call. Sequenced: naive CD4+ T cells from PBMCs. Subset specified: CD45RA+ positively selected. This TCR was sampled from a man aged 18 to 30 in good health. Some clones in this sample may be carry-over from other donors' samples. The CDR3 here is CASTALAISNTEAFF. CDR3 coding DNA: TGTGCCAGCACCGCCCTAGCCATATCTAACACTGAAGCTTTCTTT.